Listed below are T cell receptor beta chains from one sample, sequenced in a study of blood T cell repertoires in COVID-19. The table came from immunoSEQ multiplex PCR; TCRdb's copy has only in-frame clones and leaves some out. Of under 300,000 clones in the sample, roughly 88% are singletons; the top ten hold roughly 12%. The material sequenced was peripheral blood. Source of these receptors: an elderly man with acute or convalescent COVID-19. Both conserved end residues are part of each CDR3. Each record gives: clone size, J gene, D gene, V gene, CDR3 protein, CDR3 DNA. A D gene is named only where the DNA matches it firmly. Expanded clones get a size class; other rows say once, few or many, or leave the size out.

>NA|TRBJ1-6|NA|TRBV19
CASRDTYNSPLHF
TGTGCCAGTAGGGACACTTATAATTCACCCCTCCACTTT
>NA|TRBJ1-3|TRBD1|TRBV28
CASSIRGTGRNTIYF
TGTGCCAGCAGTATAAGGGGGACAGGGAGAAACACCATATATTTT
>once|TRBJ2-5|TRBD2|TRBV2
CASSPGTSGRARETQYF
TGTGCCAGCAGCCCCGGGACTAGCGGGAGGGCCCGAGAGACCCAGTACTTC
>NA|TRBJ1-5|TRBD1|TRBV7-2
CASSLQGGSNQPQHF
TGTGCCAGCAGCTTACAGGGGGGTAGCAATCAGCCCCAGCATTTT
>NA|TRBJ1-3|NA|TRBV28
CASRGRSSGNTIYF
TGTGCCAGCAGAGGAAGGAGCTCTGGAAACACCATATATTTT
>NA|TRBJ2-2|NA|TRBV6-5
CASSRTGELFF
TGTGCCAGCAGTCGTACCGGGGAGCTGTTTTTT
>NA|TRBJ2-1|TRBD2|TRBV7-2
CASSSRAGGQGEQFF
TGTGCCAGCAGCTCTCGAGCGGGGGGGCAAGGAGAGCAGTTCTTC
>NA|TRBJ2-3|TRBD2|TRBV7-6
CASSLGSGMSTDTQYF
TGTGCCAGCAGCTTAGGTAGCGGGATGAGCACAGATACGCAGTATTTT
>NA|TRBJ1-1|NA|TRBV7-2
CASSAGQFNTEAFF
TGTGCCAGCAGCGCAGGACAGTTTAACACTGAAGCTTTCTTT
>NA|TRBJ1-4|NA|TRBV29-1
CSVPSGGAPTNEKLFF
TGCAGCGTCCCTTCCGGAGGGGCCCCAACTAATGAAAAACTGTTTTTT
>NA|TRBJ1-2|NA|TRBV28
CASLGGGYTF
TGTGCCAGCCTGGGGGGAGGCTACACCTTC